This T cell receptor beta chain was found in a study of CXCR3-negative and CXCR3-positive naive CD8 T cells. General study results and limits: Researchers reported similar TRBV-TRBJ usage in naive CXCR3-negative and CXCR3-positive cells, though memory differed. Similarly elevated diversity marked both naive subsets, with memory CD8+ cells showing far lower diversity. Researchers report that CXCR3-positive naive cells carry more hydrophobic TRB CDR3s than CXCR3-negative naive cells.

Each TRB cDNA library was prepared by 5' RACE (with UMI labels). After re-calling the 5' RACE reads, TCRdb lists one entry per CDR3 protein, DNA absent. The sample includes around 60,000 distinct CDR3 sequences. In triplicate, each CD8+ T cell subset was sorted at 300,000 to 350,000 cells per replicate. This CDR3 is built from 17 residues. Germline lookup yields CDR1 SGHDN and CDR2 FVKESK. For this clonotype: Its antigen is unknown.

Sequencing was performed on naive CXCR3+ CD8+ T cells from blood. Described subset: CD45RO-CCR7+CD27+CD95- naive CD8+ T cells expressing CXCR3 (TNR3+). The sequence derives from a human donor in good health. Some clones in this sample may be carry-over from other donors' samples. The genes are TRBV14 and TRBJ2-5; TCRdb designates TRBD1, a call that cannot be tested without DNA. CDR3 sequence: CASSQMGPREGQETQYF.